A single sample gave rise to the 19 T cell receptor beta chains below, sequenced in a study of OX40 agonist ivuxolimab in advanced cancers. Data came from immunoSEQ multiplex PCR; TCRdb stores just in-frame clones and leaves some out. The sample has 30,000 to 45,000 clones; approximately 72% are singletons. Here the sequenced sample was CD4+ or CD8+ T cells sorted from blood, taken in a trial of the OX40 agonist ivuxolimab. Receptor source: an adult with an advanced solid tumor such as melanoma, head and neck, liver or kidney cancer.

The CDR3, as DNA: TGTGCCAGTAGCCACCGAGGAGCGGGGACGGCCTACGAGCAGTACTTC. Its protein product is CASSHRGAGTAYEQYF. This chain joins TRBV19 and TRBJ2-7; 7 positions agree with TRBD2. The germline V gene encodes CDR1 LNHDA and CDR2 SQIVND (reference sequence). The J segment lost 2 bases and the V segment lost 6 bases, leaving 13 bases of the junction unmatched. The CDR3 extends over 16 amino acids.

This clone was observed a handful of times. The gene calls are TRBV2 and TRBJ2-7, with D possibly matching TRBD2 (6 bases). The CDR3 runs to 12 residues. The germline V and J ends were trimmed by 10 bases and 3 bases, with 13 bases remaining between them. CDR1 SNHLY and CDR2 FYNNEI come from the germline V gene. CDR3 in amino acids: CATTLEGYEQYF. The CDR3 nucleotides are TGTGCCACCACATTGGAGGGCTACGAGCAGTACTTC.

This clone was seen a handful of times. The V and J genes are TRBV6-1 and TRBJ1-1; D remains unclear. Germline CDR1 and CDR2: MNHNS and SASEGT. With 3 bases removed from V and 0 bases from J, the gap between germline ends came to 11 bases. The CDR3 is made up of 15 amino acids. The CDR3, as DNA: TGTGCCAGCAGTGATTTGTCAGCCGTGAACACTGAAGCTTTCTTT. Translation gives CASSDLSAVNTEAFF.

The chain is built from TRBV19 and TRBJ2-3; tentative D call: TRBD2 (6 bases). Trimming removed 4 bases from V and 0 bases from J, with 14 bases in between. The germline gives CDR1 LNHDA, CDR2 SQIVND (reference sequence). The CDR3 contains 16 residues. For the CDR3, the DNA is TGTGCCAGTAGTAGGGGGACTGCTGGAAGCACAGATACGCAGTATTTT. It is translated as CASSRGTAGSTDTQYF.

The rearrangement joins TRBV7-8 to TRBJ2-3, with D unclear. V was cut by 1 base and J by 7 bases, with 6 bases left in between. The CDR3 has 12 residues. Germline CDR1 reads SGHVS; CDR2 reads FQNEAQ. CDR3 residues: CASSLGSNTQYF. The CDR3, as DNA: TGTGCCAGCAGCTTAGGGTCGAATACGCAGTATTTT.

The chain carries TRBV11-2 and TRBJ1-3; D may be TRBD1 (5 bases). CDR1 is SGHAT and CDR2 is FQNNGV in the germline V gene. This CDR3 spans 13 amino acids. Trimming left V 8 bases short and J 4 bases short, with 12 bases between. CDR3 nucleotide sequence: TGTGCCAGCCGATCGAAGGGGGGAAACACCATATATTTT. Protein: CASRSKGGNTIYF.

The rearrangement uses TRBV6-6 and TRBJ2-2; 9 bases align to TRBD1. Germline-derived CDR1 and CDR2 are MNHNY and SVGAGI (reference sequence). The CDR3 totals 15 residues. The V gene end was trimmed by 2 bases and the J gene end by 3 bases; junction bases not matched to a gene: 1. The CDR3 loop reads CASSYGTGHTGELFF. The CDR3 bases are TGTGCCAGCAGTTACGGGACAGGGCACACCGGGGAGCTGTTTTTT.

The chain's CDR3 is CASSLAEMNTEAFF. CDR3 nucleotide sequence: TGTGCCAGCAGCTTGGCCGAGATGAACACTGAAGCTTTCTTT. The J gene is TRBJ1-1, the V gene TRBV5-6; D is undetermined. The CDR3 consists of 14 residues. In germline, CDR1 is SGHDT, CDR2 YYEEEE. Trimming cost V 0 bases and J 0 bases, with 6 bases left between them.

The chain links TRBV28 to TRBJ2-7; perhaps TRBD2 as D (5 bases). This CDR3 region has 12 residues. The germline CDR1 and CDR2 sequences are MDHEN and SYDVKM. Trimming cost V 8 bases and J 0 bases, with 8 bases left between them. DNA of the CDR3: TGTGCCAGCTACGGACTCTCCTACGAGCAGTACTTC. Its protein is CASYGLSYEQYF.

This sequence joins TRBV19 and TRBJ2-1; 10 nucleotides match TRBD2. This CDR3 is built from 17 residues. Germline V lookup: CDR1 LNHDA, CDR2 SQIVND (reference sequence). The V and J ends lost 5 bases and 6 bases, in that order; junction bases with no gene match: 13. CDR3 loop: CASSRGATSGMGNEQFF. In nucleotides, the CDR3 is TGTGCCAGTAGTCGAGGGGCTACTAGCGGGATGGGCAATGAGCAGTTCTTC.

This sequence joins TRBV4-2 and TRBJ2-7; 8 bases match TRBD2. Germline CDR1 and CDR2: LGHNA and YNFKEQ. The CDR3 contains 15 residues. V shed 0 bases, J shed 4 bases, and the junction held 5 bases outside the gene matches. In DNA form, the CDR3 reads TGTGCCAGCAGCCAAGATCTCGCGGGGGGTTACGAGCAGTACTTC. Translating gives CASSQDLAGGYEQYF.

The rearrangement links TRBV6-1 to TRBJ2-7; D may correspond to TRBD1 or TRBD2 (5 bases each). The CDR3 sequence is 14 residues long. Germline assignment: CDR1 MNHNS and CDR2 SASEGT. Trimming took off 0 bases at V and 5 bases at J, with 11 bases between the two ends. The CDR3 here is CASSEAFWGNEQYF. As DNA, the CDR3 is TGTGCCAGCAGTGAAGCGTTTTGGGGGAACGAGCAGTACTTC.

The V and J genes are TRBV19 and TRBJ2-5; 8 bases fit TRBD1. CDR3 length: 14 amino acids. Germline V CDR1 and CDR2: LNHDA, SQIVND (reference sequence). V dropped 3 bases and J dropped 5; count of bases not matched to a gene: 5. The CDR3 region has the DNA TGTGCCAGTAGTATCGTAGGGGACAGGGAGACCCAGTACTTC. Translating it yields CASSIVGDRETQYF.

This clone appeared a few times. The chain recombines TRBV7-3 with TRBJ2-7; tentative D call: TRBD1 (5 bases). The CDR3 is made up of 15 amino acids. Between the trimmed V and J ends, which lost 2 bases and 3 bases, there was a span of 14 bases. Germline V gives CDR1 SGHTA, CDR2 FQGTGA. CDR3 DNA: TGTGCCAGCAGCTTAGCACCAGGACAAAACTACGAGCAGTACTTC. Translated: CASSLAPGQNYEQYF. Combining the CDR3 with reference TRBV7-3 and TRBJ2-7 gives the whole variable domain GAGVSQTPSNKVTEKGKYVELRCDPISGHTALYWYRQSLGQGPEFLIYFQGTGAADDSGLPNDRFFAVRPEGSVSTLKIQRTERGDSAVYLCASSLAPGQNYEQYFGPGTRLTVT.

This clone was observed a few times. This chain joins TRBV27 and TRBJ1-5; D possibly corresponds to TRBD1 (5 bases). Germline loops: CDR1 MNHEY, CDR2 SMNVEV (reference sequence). This CDR3 region has 13 residues. Trimming stripped 5 bases from V and 7 bases from J, with 12 bases between. The CDR3 region has the DNA TGTGCCAGCAGTCCCACGACAGCACAGCCCCAGCATTTT. Residues: CASSPTTAQPQHF.

This clone has just a few counts. This chain joins TRBV7-8 and TRBJ2-1; 12 nucleotides line up with TRBD2. CDR1 is SGHVS and CDR2 is FQNEAQ in the germline V gene. The length of the CDR3 is 15 residues. J gave up 7 bases and V 3 bases, and 4 bases lay outside the gene matches. CDR3 protein: CASSFLAGGSNEQFF. In DNA form, the CDR3 reads TGTGCCAGCAGCTTCCTAGCGGGGGGGAGTAATGAGCAGTTCTTC.

J is TRBJ2-1 and V is TRBV7-3, with 8 bases fitting TRBD2. The CDR3 contains 15 residues. Germline assignment: CDR1 SGHTA and CDR2 FQGTGA. V lost 0 bases to trimming and J lost 7 bases; unmatched junction nucleotides: 5. DNA of the CDR3: TGTGCCAGCAGCTTAACCCTGGGACTAGGGAATGAGCAGTTCTTC. This encodes CASSLTLGLGNEQFF.

This chain joins TRBV7-9 and TRBJ2-5, with a tentative D call TRBD2 (6 bases). The CDR3 runs 13 residues. V was cut by 5 bases and J by 2 bases, with 9 bases left in between. Germline V gene lookup returns CDR1 SEHNR and CDR2 FQNEAQ (reference sequence). The CDR3 protein is CASSRDSQETQYF. The CDR3 coding sequence is TGTGCCAGCAGCCGGGACTCTCAAGAGACCCAGTACTTC.

This chain links TRBV6-1 with TRBJ2-7; 7 bases align to TRBD2. CDR1 is MNHNS and CDR2 is SASEGT in the germline V gene. Trimming at V came to 0 bases and at J to 4 bases, leaving 3 bases not matched to a gene. CDR3 size: 14 residues. The CDR3 protein is CASSEAGGWYEQYF. Written as DNA, the CDR3 is TGTGCCAGCAGTGAAGCGGGGGGGTGGTACGAGCAGTACTTC.